This entry lists 25 T cell receptor beta chains sequenced from one sample in a study of blood T cell repertoires in COVID-19. Some clones are missing from TCRdb's copy, which holds only in-frame ones; the method was immunoSEQ multiplex PCR. Altogether 120,000 to 150,000 clones are present, 84% being singletons, with the ten largest covering approximately 5.7%. Sequenced input: PBMCs or T cells enriched from blood (not recorded which). These receptor sequences come from a woman aged 50 to 65 who had been exposed to COVID-19.

V gene TRBV3-1 (or the pseudogene TRBV3-2) combines with J gene TRBJ2-3; D is possibly TRBD1 (5 bases). Germline CDR1 LGHDT, CDR2 YNNKEL (reference sequence). Trimming took 4 bases from V and 1 from J, leaving 9 bases between them. The CDR3 is 14 amino acids. The CDR3 loop reads CASSRGGGTDTQYF. DNA of the CDR3: TGTGCCAGCAGCCGGGGCGGTGGCACAGATACGCAGTATTTT.

The V and J genes are TRBV6-5 and TRBJ1-2, with 7 bases identical to TRBD1. The CDR3 sequence is 12 residues long. Unmatched junction bases numbered 7, after V lost 7 bases and J lost 8 bases. Germline-derived CDR1 and CDR2 are MNHEY and SVGAGI. The DNA of the CDR3 is TGTGCCAGCACCCCAGGGGGGCTGGGCTACACCTTC. It specifies CASTPGGLGYTF.

The rearrangement uses TRBV5-1 and TRBJ2-1; TRBD2 might be the D (6 bases). The CDR3 length is 15 residues. CDR1 and CDR2 from the germline V gene are SGHRS and YFSETQ. V was trimmed by 4 bases and J by 0 bases, leaving 11 bases between them. The CDR3 bases are TGCGCCAGCAGCGAGACTAGTATCTCCTACAATGAGCAGTTCTTC. This sequence encodes CASSETSISYNEQFF.

The chain is built from TRBV5-1 and TRBJ2-1, with 13 bases lining up with TRBD2. Looked up from germline, CDR1 is SGHRS and CDR2 is YFSETQ. The CDR3 runs 15 residues. V shed 4 bases, J shed 6 bases, and the junction held 4 bases outside the gene matches. The CDR3 DNA reads TGCGCCAGCAGCCCCGGACTAGCGGGAGCCAATGAGCAGTTCTTC. This codes for CASSPGLAGANEQFF.

The gene calls are TRBV7-6 and TRBJ2-1; D unresolved. Trimming cost V 0 bases and J 0 bases, with 6 bases left between them. This CDR3 region has 15 residues. Per germline, CDR1 SGHVS and CDR2 FNYEAQ. The CDR3 sequence: CASSLASSSYNEQFF. CDR3 DNA sequence: TGTGCCAGCAGCTTAGCCTCGAGCTCCTACAATGAGCAGTTCTTC.

V and J are TRBV15 and TRBJ1-6; the D gene is possibly TRBD1 (6 bases). Trimming cost V 3 bases and J 3 bases, with 6 bases left between them. Germline CDR1 and CDR2: LNHNV and YYDKDF (reference sequence). CDR3 length: 14 residues. Here the CDR3 DNA reads TGTGCCACCAGCAGGACAGGCTATAATTCACCCCTCCACTTT. It codes for CATSRTGYNSPLHF.

CDR3 sequence (DNA): TGTGCCAGCAGCCAAGATCTGGGGGGTGAGCAGTTCTTC. It translates to CASSQDLGGEQFF. This sequence joins TRBV14 and TRBJ2-1, with D possibly TRBD2 on 6 matching bases. The CDR3 totals 13 residues. Germline lookup yields CDR1 SGHDN and CDR2 FVKESK. V lost 0 bases and J lost 9, with 9 bases in between.

This clone has just a few counts. This rearrangement joins TRBV12-3 or TRBV12-4 to TRBJ1-1, with 8 bases identical to TRBD1. The CDR3 is 13 residues long. V shed 6 bases, J shed 5 bases, and the junction held 5 bases outside the gene matches. The CDR3 here is CASSGTGVTEAFF. The CDR3 DNA is TGTGCCAGCAGCGGGACAGGAGTAACTGAAGCTTTCTTT.

This clone was counted a few times. The rearrangement joins TRBV9 to TRBJ1-4, with no clear D. From germline, CDR1 is SGDLS and CDR2 YYNGEE. This CDR3 region has 14 residues. Trimming left V 4 bases short and J 2 bases short, with 9 bases between. CDR3 loop: CASSFGVTNEKLFF. DNA of the CDR3: TGTGCCAGCAGCTTCGGGGTTACTAATGAAAAACTGTTTTTT.

The chain uses TRBV20-1 and TRBJ1-1; no clear D. Trimming cost V 5 bases and J 8 bases, with 9 bases left between them. Per the germline V gene, CDR1 is DFQATT and CDR2 is SNEGSKA (reference sequence). This CDR3 comprises 10 residues. The CDR3 reads CSARVNEAFF. CDR3 coding DNA: TGCAGTGCTCGGGTCAACGAAGCTTTCTTT.

The rearrangement links TRBV6-6 to TRBJ2-3; TRBD2 matches at 7 bases. Germline values: CDR1 MNHNY, CDR2 SVGAGI (reference sequence). The CDR3 extends over 14 amino acids. V was clipped by 8 bases and J by 0 bases; unmatched bases: 5. The CDR3 DNA reads as TGTGCCAGCCGAGGGGAGGGGAGCACAGATACGCAGTATTTT. This translates into CASRGEGSTDTQYF.

The chain combines TRBV7-2 with TRBJ1-2; the match to TRBD1 covers 9 bases. CDR3 length equals 15 residues. V lost 1 base and J lost 5; bases outside the gene matches: 5. Germline loops: CDR1 SGHTA, CDR2 FQGNSA. CDR3: CASSLEGQGAYGYTF. The CDR3 DNA follows: TGTGCCAGCAGCTTAGAGGGACAGGGAGCTTATGGCTACACCTTC.

The chain uses TRBV5-5 and TRBJ2-7; TRBD2 agrees at 9 bases. There are 15 residues in the CDR3. CDR1 and CDR2 (germline): SGHKS, YYEKEE (reference sequence). The V and J ends lost 3 bases and 4 bases, in that order; junction bases with no gene match: 8. The CDR3 nucleotides read TGTGCCAGCAGCTCCTACCCGCGGGAGGGTTACGAGCAGTACTTC. Its translation is CASSSYPREGYEQYF.

The chain uses TRBV5-4 and TRBJ2-5; the match to TRBD2 covers 11 bases. V was clipped by 5 bases and J by 2 bases; unmatched bases: 5. Germline V gene sequence: CDR1 SGHNT, CDR2 YYREEE (reference sequence). The CDR3 totals 15 residues. This chain's CDR3 is CASSRGLADQETQYF. The DNA for the CDR3 is TGTGCCAGCAGTCGGGGACTAGCGGATCAAGAGACCCAGTACTTC.

The V call is TRBV5-1, the J call TRBJ2-2; D is perhaps TRBD1 (5 bases). CDR1 is SGHRS and CDR2 is YFSETQ in the germline V gene. V gave up 4 bases and J gave up 1 base, with 20 bases separating them. The length of the CDR3 is 18 residues. The CDR3 is CASSPLGVTGRNTGELFF. The CDR3 nucleotides are TGCGCCAGCAGCCCCCTAGGGGTGACCGGTAGGAACACCGGGGAGCTGTTTTTT.

J is TRBJ2-5 and V is TRBV3-1 (or the pseudogene TRBV3-2); weak D call: TRBD2 (5 bases). Germline CDR1 reads LGHDT; CDR2 reads YNNKEL (reference sequence). Trimming took 4 bases from V and 5 from J, leaving 26 bases between them. The CDR3 consists of 18 residues. CDR3 bases: TGTGCCAGCAGCCTGGTGGGTGGCCGCGTAACCCCGGGGGAGACCCAGTACTTC. Its translation is CASSLVGGRVTPGETQYF.

This sequence joins TRBV5-1 and TRBJ2-6; no reliable D call. Trimming took 2 bases from V and 0 from J, leaving 6 bases between them. Germline V gene lookup returns CDR1 SGHRS and CDR2 YFSETQ. CDR3 size: 15 residues. CDR3 protein: CASSFGDSGANVLTF. DNA for the CDR3: TGCGCCAGCAGCTTCGGAGACTCTGGGGCCAACGTCCTGACTTTC.

This clone came up once. The rearrangement uses TRBV4-3 and TRBJ1-2; 9 nucleotides line up with TRBD1. Per the germline V gene, CDR1 is LGHNA and CDR2 is YSLEER. The CDR3 runs to 14 residues. Unmatched junction bases numbered 5, after V lost 2 bases and J lost 7 bases. CDR3 coding DNA: TGCGCCAGCAGCCAAAGGACAGGGGAAGGTGGCTACACCTTC. Its protein product is CASSQRTGEGGYTF.

J is TRBJ1-6 and V is TRBV29-1, with D unresolved. V was clipped by 5 bases and J by 7 bases, with 9 bases between them. The length of the CDR3 is 12 residues. Germline V CDR1 and CDR2: SQVTM, ANQGSEA. DNA of the CDR3: TGCAGCGTTCTACTAAAAAATTCACCCCTCCACTTT. Protein product: CSVLLKNSPLHF.

V usage is TRBV11-2 and J usage is TRBJ1-2, with 7 bases identical to TRBD1. The germline CDR1 and CDR2 sequences are SGHAT and FQNNGV. This CDR3 contains 16 residues. V was pared by 5 bases and J by 4 bases, with 13 bases of the junction left unmatched. CDR3 sequence (DNA): TGTGCCAGCAGCCCCGAGAGGGGGCGCTTCGGCTATGGCTACACCTTC. It codes for CASSPERGRFGYGYTF.

This rearrangement joins TRBV9 to TRBJ2-5, with D perhaps matching TRBD1 (6 bases). Trimming cost V 4 bases and J 1 base, with 11 bases left between them. CDR1 and CDR2 (germline): SGDLS, YYNGEE. The CDR3 contains 14 residues. The CDR3 sequence is CASSTTGFQETQYF. In DNA, the CDR3 is TGTGCCAGCAGCACTACAGGGTTCCAAGAGACCCAGTACTTC.

In this sample, this clone turned up a few times. This sequence joins TRBV10-3 and TRBJ2-3; 8 bases line up with TRBD2. The CDR3 is 17 residues long. Germline V gene sequence: CDR1 ENHRY, CDR2 SYGVKD. V lost 6 bases to trimming and J lost 2 bases; unmatched junction nucleotides: 13. In nucleotides, the CDR3 is TGTGCCATCAGACCCGGGCTAGGCGGGGGGATCACAGATACGCAGTATTTT. Amino acids: CAIRPGLGGGITDTQYF.

As DNA, the CDR3 is TGTGCCAGCAGCTTGTGGGGGACAGGCTATGGCTACACCTTC. It yields the protein CASSLWGTGYGYTF. The gene calls are TRBV5-8 and TRBJ1-2; 8 positions agree with TRBD1. Unmatched junction bases numbered 3, after V lost 1 base and J lost 4 bases. CDR1 is SGHTS and CDR2 is YDEGEE in the germline V gene. The CDR3 covers 14 residues.

The J gene is TRBJ1-2, the V gene TRBV7-9; 8 positions agree with TRBD1. This CDR3 comprises 15 residues. Germline V gene data show CDR1 as SEHNR and CDR2 as FQNEAQ (reference sequence). The V and J ends lost 3 bases and 2 bases, in that order; junction bases with no gene match: 5. CDR3 nucleotide sequence: TGTGCCAGCAGCTTGGGGACAGGTTCCAACTATGGCTACACCTTC. Translating gives CASSLGTGSNYGYTF.

The V call is TRBV29-1, the J call TRBJ2-1; 11 bases agree with TRBD1. Germline values: CDR1 SQVTM, CDR2 ANQGSEA. CDR3 length equals 16 residues. Germline trimming cut 0 bases from V and 6 bases from J; bases unmatched to any gene: 7. The CDR3 DNA sequence: TGCAGCGTTGAAGATCCGGGACAGGGGGGTTTCAATGAGCAGTTCTTC. Its protein product is CSVEDPGQGGFNEQFF.